This T cell receptor beta chain appears in the sequencing data of a study of cytomegalovirus exposure and HLA in healthy donors. Study information: A previous analysis identified 90 million to 140 million unique TCR beta sequences derived from roughly 180 million T cells.

With 60 Vbeta and 13 Jbeta primers, the PCR was carried out. Data came from immunoSEQ multiplex PCR; TCRdb stores just in-frame clones and leaves some out. Across about 130,000 clones, the top ten clones capture approximately 1.6% of the sample. Germline loops: CDR1 SGHRS, CDR2 YFSETQ. CDR3 length: 14 amino acids. V dropped 0 bases and J dropped 5; count of bases not matched to a gene: 3. J is TRBJ2-5 and V is TRBV5-1; 8 bases align to TRBD2. This clonotype was obtained from a woman aged 40 to 50 in good health and CMV-seropositive. The sample consisted of PBMCs. The CDR3 spells CASSLESGGETQYF. The DNA for the CDR3 is TGCGCCAGCAGCTTGGAATCGGGAGGGGAGACCCAGTACTTC.